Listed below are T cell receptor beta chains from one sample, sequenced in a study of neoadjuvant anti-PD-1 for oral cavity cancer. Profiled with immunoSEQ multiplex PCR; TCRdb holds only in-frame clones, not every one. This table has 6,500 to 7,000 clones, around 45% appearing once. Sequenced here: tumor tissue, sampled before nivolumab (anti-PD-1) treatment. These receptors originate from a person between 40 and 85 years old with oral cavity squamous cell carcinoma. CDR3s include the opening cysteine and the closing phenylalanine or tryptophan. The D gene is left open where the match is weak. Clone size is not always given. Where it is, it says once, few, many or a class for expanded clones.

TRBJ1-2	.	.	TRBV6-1	CASSEVMRASYGYTF	TGTGCCAGCAGTGAAGTGATGAGGGCTTCTTATGGCTACACCTTC
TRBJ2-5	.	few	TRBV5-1	CASSFGDSQETQYF	TGCGCCAGCAGCTTTGGAGATTCCCAAGAGACCCAGTACTTC
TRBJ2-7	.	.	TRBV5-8	CASSFRQKQYF	TGTGCCAGCAGCTTTCGACAGAAGCAGTACTTC
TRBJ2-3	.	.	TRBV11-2	CASRRGAEDTQYF	TGTGCCAGCAGGAGAGGGGCCGAAGATACGCAGTATTTT
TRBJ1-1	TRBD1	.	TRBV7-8	CASSTLQGALPNTEAFF	TGTGCCAGCAGCACCCTCCAGGGGGCTTTGCCTAACACTGAAGCTTTCTTT
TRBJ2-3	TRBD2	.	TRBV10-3	CAITSGGGTDTQYF	TGTGCCATCACTAGCGGGGGAGGCACAGATACGCAGTATTTT
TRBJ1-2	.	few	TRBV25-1	CASSEDWEGYTF	TGTGCCAGCAGTGAAGATTGGGAGGGCTACACCTTC
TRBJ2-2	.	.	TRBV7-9	CASRRGGGELFF	TGTGCCAGCAGAAGGGGCGGCGGGGAGCTGTTTTTT
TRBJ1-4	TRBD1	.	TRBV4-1	CASSHSGTGGATNEKLFF	TGCGCCAGCAGCCATTCCGGGACAGGGGGCGCGACTAATGAAAAACTGTTTTTT
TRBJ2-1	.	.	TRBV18	CASSPEMDNEQFF	TGTGCCAGCTCACCAGAAATGGACAATGAGCAGTTCTTC
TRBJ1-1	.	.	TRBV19	CASSIVLGSEAFF	TGTGCCAGTAGTATTGTATTGGGATCCGAGGCTTTCTTT
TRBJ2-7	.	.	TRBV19	CASSSVQGSYEQYF	TGTGCCAGTAGCTCTGTCCAGGGTTCCTACGAGCAGTACTTC
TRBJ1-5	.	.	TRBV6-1	CASIIRSPSNQPQHF	TGTGCCAGCATCATACGAAGTCCTAGCAATCAGCCCCAGCATTTT
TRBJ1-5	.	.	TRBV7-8	CASSLGLRLEISNQPQHF	TGTGCCAGCAGCTTAGGGCTCCGACTCGAAATTAGCAATCAGCCCCAGCATTTT
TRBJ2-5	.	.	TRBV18	CASSPPPLVNWALQETQYF	TGTGCCAGCTCACCACCTCCTCTAGTCAACTGGGCCCTACAAGAGACCCAGTACTTC
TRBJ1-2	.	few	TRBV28	CASTQGVVYTF	TGTGCCAGCACTCAAGGCGTTGTCTACACCTTC
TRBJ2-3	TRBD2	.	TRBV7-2	CASSTGLAGNTDTQYF	TGTGCCAGCAGCACAGGACTAGCGGGGAACACAGATACGCAGTATTTT
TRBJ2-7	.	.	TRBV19	CASSPQQITGDWWNEQYF	TGTGCCAGTAGCCCACAACAAATAACAGGGGACTGGTGGAACGAGCAGTACTTC
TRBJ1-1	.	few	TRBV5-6	CASSRALALAEAFF	TGTGCCAGCAGCCGGGCCCTAGCATTAGCTGAAGCTTTCTTT
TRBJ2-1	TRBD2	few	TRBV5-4	CASSRTSGNYNEQFF	TGTGCCAGCAGCCGGACTAGCGGGAACTACAATGAGCAGTTCTTC
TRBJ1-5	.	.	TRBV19	CASSPWTNSNQPQHF	TGTGCCAGTAGTCCTTGGACAAATAGCAATCAGCCCCAGCATTTT
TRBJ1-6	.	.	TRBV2	CARRRRDIDRNSPLHF	TGTGCCAGGAGACGACGGGACATAGACCGAAATTCACCCCTCCACTTT
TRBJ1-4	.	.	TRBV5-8	CASQAWEKLFF	TGTGCCAGCCAGGCATGGGAAAAACTGTTTTTT
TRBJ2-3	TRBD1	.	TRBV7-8	CASSSGQGALAATQYF	TGTGCCAGCAGCTCAGGACAGGGGGCGCTTGCAGCTACGCAGTATTTT
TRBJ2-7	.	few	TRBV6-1	CATRPAASPYEQYF	TGTGCCACCCGACCCGCAGCCAGCCCCTACGAGCAGTACTTC
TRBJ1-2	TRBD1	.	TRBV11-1	CASSFYGQAERGYTF	TGTGCCAGCAGCTTTTACGGACAGGCCGAGAGAGGCTACACCTTC
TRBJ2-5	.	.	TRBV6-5	CASSYREKETQYF	TGTGCCAGCAGTTATCGAGAAAAAGAGACCCAGTACTTC
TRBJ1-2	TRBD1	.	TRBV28	CASHAIADRARANYGYTF	TGTGCCAGCCATGCCATCGCAGACAGGGCGCGCGCTAACTATGGCTACACCTTC
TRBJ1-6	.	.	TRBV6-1	CASSEGYNSPLHF	TGTGCCAGCAGTGAAGGGTATAATTCACCCCTCCACTTT
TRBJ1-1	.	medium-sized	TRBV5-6	CASSLGLQNTEAFF	TGTGCCAGCAGCTTGGGGTTACAGAACACTGAAGCTTTCTTT
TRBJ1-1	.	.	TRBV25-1	CASSDPRDPTEAFF	TGTGCCAGCAGCGACCCCCGGGATCCGACTGAAGCTTTCTTT
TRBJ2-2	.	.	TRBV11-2	CASSRDILDTGELFF	TGTGCCAGCAGCCGGGACATTTTAGACACCGGGGAGCTGTTTTTT
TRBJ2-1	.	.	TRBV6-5	CASSYGLASYNEQFF	TGTGCCAGCAGTTACGGCTTGGCGTCCTACAATGAGCAGTTCTTC
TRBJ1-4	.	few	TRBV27	CASSLKGRWEKLFF	TGTGCCAGCAGTTTAAAAGGACGGTGGGAAAAACTGTTTTTT
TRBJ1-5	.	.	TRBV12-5	CASALGGAIQPQHF	TGTGCTAGTGCTTTAGGGGGGGCCATTCAGCCCCAGCATTTT
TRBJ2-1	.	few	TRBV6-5	CASSYSKYEQFF	TGTGCCAGCAGTTACTCGAAGTATGAGCAGTTCTTC
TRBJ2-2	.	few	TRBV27	CASSLDMNTGELFF	TGTGCCAGCAGTCTGGACATGAACACCGGGGAGCTGTTTTTT
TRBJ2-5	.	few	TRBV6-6	CASSRVRVETQYF	TGTGCCAGCAGCCGTGTCAGGGTAGAGACCCAGTACTTC
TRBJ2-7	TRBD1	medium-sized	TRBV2	CASSEESTGRSEQYF	TGTGCCAGCAGTGAAGAGTCGACAGGGCGGAGCGAGCAGTACTTC
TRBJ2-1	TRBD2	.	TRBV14	CASRLSGGAFYNEQFF	TGTGCCAGCAGACTTAGCGGGGGGGCCTTCTACAATGAGCAGTTCTTC
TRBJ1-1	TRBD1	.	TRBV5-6	CASSLQGARTEAFF	TGTGCCAGCAGCCTACAGGGGGCACGGACTGAAGCTTTCTTT
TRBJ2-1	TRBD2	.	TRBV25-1	CASSNLGLAGGSYNEQFF	TGTGCCAGCAGTAACCTCGGACTAGCGGGGGGGTCCTACAATGAGCAGTTCTTC
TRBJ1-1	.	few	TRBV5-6	CASSADRQAPFRLSEAFF	TGTGCCAGCAGCGCGGACAGACAGGCGCCTTTTAGATTGAGTGAAGCTTTCTTT